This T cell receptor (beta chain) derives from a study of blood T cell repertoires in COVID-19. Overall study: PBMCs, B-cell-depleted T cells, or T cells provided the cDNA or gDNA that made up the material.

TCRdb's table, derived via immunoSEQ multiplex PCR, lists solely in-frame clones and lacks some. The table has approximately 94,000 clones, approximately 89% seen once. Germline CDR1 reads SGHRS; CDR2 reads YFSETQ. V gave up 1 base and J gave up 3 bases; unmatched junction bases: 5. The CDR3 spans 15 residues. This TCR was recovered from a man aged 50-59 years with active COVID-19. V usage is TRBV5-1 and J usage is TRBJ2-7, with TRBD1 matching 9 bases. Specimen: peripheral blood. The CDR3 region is CASSLNRDRVYEQYF. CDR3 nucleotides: TGCGCCAGCAGCTTGAACAGGGACAGGGTCTACGAGCAGTACTTC.